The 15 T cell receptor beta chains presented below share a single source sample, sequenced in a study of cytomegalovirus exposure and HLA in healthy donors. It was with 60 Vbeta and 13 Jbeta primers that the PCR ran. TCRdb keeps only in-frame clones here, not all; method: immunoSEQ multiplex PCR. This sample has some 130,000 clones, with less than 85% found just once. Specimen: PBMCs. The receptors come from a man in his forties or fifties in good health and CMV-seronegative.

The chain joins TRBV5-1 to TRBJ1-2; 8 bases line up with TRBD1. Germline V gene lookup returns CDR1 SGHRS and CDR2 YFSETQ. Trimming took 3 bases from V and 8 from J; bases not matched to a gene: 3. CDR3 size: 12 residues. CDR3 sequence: CASSSGQGGYTF. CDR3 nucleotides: TGCGCCAGCAGCTCCGGACAGGGAGGCTACACCTTC.

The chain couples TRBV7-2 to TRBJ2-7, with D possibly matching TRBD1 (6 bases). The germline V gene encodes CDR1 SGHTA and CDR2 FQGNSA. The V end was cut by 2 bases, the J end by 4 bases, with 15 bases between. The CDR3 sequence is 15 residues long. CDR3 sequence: CASSLQGLGSYEQYF. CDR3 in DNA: TGTGCCAGCAGCTTACAGGGGTTGGGTTCTTACGAGCAGTACTTC.

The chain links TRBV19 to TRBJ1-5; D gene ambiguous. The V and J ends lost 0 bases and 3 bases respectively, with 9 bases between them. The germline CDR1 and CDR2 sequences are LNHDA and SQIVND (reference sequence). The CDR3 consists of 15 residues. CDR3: CASSIEARNNQPQHF. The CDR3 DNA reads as TGTGCCAGTAGTATAGAGGCCCGAAACAATCAGCCCCAGCATTTT.

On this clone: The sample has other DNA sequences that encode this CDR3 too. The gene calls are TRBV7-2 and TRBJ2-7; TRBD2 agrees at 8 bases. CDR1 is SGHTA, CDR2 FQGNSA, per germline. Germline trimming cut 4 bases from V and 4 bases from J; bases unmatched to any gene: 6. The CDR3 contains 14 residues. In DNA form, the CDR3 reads TGTGCCAGCAGCTCGATAGCGGGATCTTACGAGCAGTACTTC. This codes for CASSSIAGSYEQYF.

As DNA, the CDR3 is TGTGCCAGTAGTATCAGGACAGCTGGTCGTAATGAAGCTTTCTTT. Amino acid sequence: CASSIRTAGRNEAFF. The V and J genes are TRBV19 and TRBJ1-1; perhaps TRBD1 as D (6 bases). Deletions cut 3 bases from V and 7 bases from J, with 18 bases between. This CDR3 spans 15 amino acids. CDR1 is LNHDA and CDR2 is SQIVND in the germline V gene (reference sequence).

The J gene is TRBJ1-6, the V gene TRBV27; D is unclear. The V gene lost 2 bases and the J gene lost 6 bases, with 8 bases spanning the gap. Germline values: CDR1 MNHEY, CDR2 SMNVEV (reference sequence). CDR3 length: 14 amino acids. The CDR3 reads CASSLVQFNSPLHF. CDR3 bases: TGTGCCAGCAGTTTAGTACAGTTTAATTCACCCCTCCACTTT.

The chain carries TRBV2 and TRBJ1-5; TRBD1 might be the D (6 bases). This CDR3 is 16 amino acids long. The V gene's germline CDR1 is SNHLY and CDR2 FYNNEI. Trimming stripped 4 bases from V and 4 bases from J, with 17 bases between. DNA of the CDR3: TGTGCCAGCAGTGGGACAGCCGCGCGCCTGAATCAGCCCCAGCATTTT. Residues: CASSGTAARLNQPQHF.

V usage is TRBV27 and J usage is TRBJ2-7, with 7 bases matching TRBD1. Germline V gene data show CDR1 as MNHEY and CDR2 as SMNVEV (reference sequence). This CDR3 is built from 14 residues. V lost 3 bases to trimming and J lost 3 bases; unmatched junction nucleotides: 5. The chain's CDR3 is CASSLGTAVYEQYF. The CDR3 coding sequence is TGTGCCAGCAGTTTGGGGACAGCCGTCTACGAGCAGTACTTC.

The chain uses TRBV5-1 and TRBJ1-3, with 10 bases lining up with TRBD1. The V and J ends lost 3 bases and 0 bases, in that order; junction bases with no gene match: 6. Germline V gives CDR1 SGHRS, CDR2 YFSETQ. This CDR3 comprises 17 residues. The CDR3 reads CASSSTGTGVSGNTIYF. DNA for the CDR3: TGCGCCAGCAGCTCTACCGGGACAGGGGTCTCTGGAAACACCATATATTTT.

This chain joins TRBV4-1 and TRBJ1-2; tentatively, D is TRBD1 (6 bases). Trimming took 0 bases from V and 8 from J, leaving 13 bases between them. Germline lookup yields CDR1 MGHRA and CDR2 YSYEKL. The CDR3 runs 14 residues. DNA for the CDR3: TGCGCCAGCAGCCAAGATGCAGGGGCAGGAGGCTACACCTTC. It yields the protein CASSQDAGAGGYTF.

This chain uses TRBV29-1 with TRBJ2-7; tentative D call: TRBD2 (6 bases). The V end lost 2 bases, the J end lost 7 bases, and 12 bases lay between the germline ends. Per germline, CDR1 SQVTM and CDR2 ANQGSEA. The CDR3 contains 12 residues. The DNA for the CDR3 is TGCAGCGTTGAATCGGAAGGGAGGGAGCAGTACTTC. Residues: CSVESEGREQYF.

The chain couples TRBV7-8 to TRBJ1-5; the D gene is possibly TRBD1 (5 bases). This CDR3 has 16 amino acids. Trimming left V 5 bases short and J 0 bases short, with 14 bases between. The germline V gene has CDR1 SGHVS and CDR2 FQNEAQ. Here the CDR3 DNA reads TGTGCCAGCAGCCAAATGGGAGGGGATAGCAATCAGCCCCAGCATTTT. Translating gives CASSQMGGDSNQPQHF.

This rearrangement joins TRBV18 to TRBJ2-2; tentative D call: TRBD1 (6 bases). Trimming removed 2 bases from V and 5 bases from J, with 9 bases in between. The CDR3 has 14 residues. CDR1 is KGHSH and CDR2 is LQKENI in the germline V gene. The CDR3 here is CASSPAGVTGELFF. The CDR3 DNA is TGTGCCAGCTCACCAGCAGGGGTAACCGGGGAGCTGTTTTTT.

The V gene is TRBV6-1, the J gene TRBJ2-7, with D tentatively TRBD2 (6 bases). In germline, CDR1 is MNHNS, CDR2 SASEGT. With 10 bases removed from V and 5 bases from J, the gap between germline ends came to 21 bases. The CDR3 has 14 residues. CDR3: CAIPRLEEGDEQYF. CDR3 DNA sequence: TGTGCCATTCCTCGACTAGAGGAAGGTGACGAGCAGTACTTC.

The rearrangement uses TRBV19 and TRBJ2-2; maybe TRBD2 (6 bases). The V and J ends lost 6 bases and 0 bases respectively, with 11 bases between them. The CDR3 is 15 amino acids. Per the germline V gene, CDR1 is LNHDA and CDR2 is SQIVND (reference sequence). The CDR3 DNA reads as TGTGCCAGTAGGATGGGGGGTTCGAACACCGGGGAGCTGTTTTTT. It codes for CASRMGGSNTGELFF.